This T cell receptor (beta chain) was recorded in a study of blood T cell repertoires in COVID-19. Whole-study context: PBMCs, B-cell-depleted T cells, or T cells were the source of the cDNA or gDNA that made up the material.

Researchers sorted participants into cohorts using their self-reported clinical history. The CDR3 contains 16 residues. Using immunoSEQ multiplex PCR, the repertoire was profiled, and TCRdb retains in-frame clones only, with some absent. Among over 150,000 clones, roughly four fifths were seen once, and the ten largest hold 7.5%. The receptor was isolated from a man aged 35 to 55 who had recovered from COVID-19. Source material: PBMCs or T cells enriched from blood (not recorded which). The chain employs TRBV1 and TRBJ2-7; the tabulated D call, TRBD1, remains unverified against the DNA. TRBV1 is marked as a pseudogene. The CDR3 nucleotides are TGCACCAGCAGCCAACCGAACCGGGACAGGGGGTGCGAGCAGTACTTC. Translation: CTSSQPNRDRGCEQYF.